These 23 T cell receptor beta chains were sequenced from one sample in a study of blood T cell repertoires in COVID-19. Profiling relied on immunoSEQ multiplex PCR, and the TCRdb table lists in-frame clones only, not all of them. The table shows about 130,000 clones, with approximately 83% occurring only once. Sequencing used peripheral blood. The receptors were sampled from a woman older than 75 with acute or convalescent COVID-19.

The chain recombines TRBV10-3 with TRBJ2-3; TRBD1 aligns across 9 bases. J gave up 3 bases and V 7 bases, and 5 bases lay outside the gene matches. The CDR3 extends over 14 amino acids. CDR1 ENHRY and CDR2 SYGVKD come from the germline V gene. The CDR3 DNA reads as TGTGCCATCACAAGGGGACAGGGAACAGATACGCAGTATTTT. It codes for CAITRGQGTDTQYF.

The V and J genes are TRBV5-1 and TRBJ2-7; 7 bases match TRBD1. Germline-derived CDR1 and CDR2 are SGHRS and YFSETQ. The CDR3 has 14 amino acids. Losses at the gene ends were 4 bases for V and 3 bases for J; bases not matched to a gene: 7. CDR3 amino acids: CASSPADRNYEQYF. The CDR3 coding sequence is TGCGCCAGCAGCCCAGCGGACAGGAACTACGAGCAGTACTTC.

This chain joins TRBV19 and TRBJ2-1; 11 bases align to TRBD2. The germline V gene encodes CDR1 LNHDA and CDR2 SQIVND (reference sequence). Unmatched junction bases numbered 7, after V lost 11 bases and J lost 4 bases. The CDR3 is 14 residues long. As DNA, the CDR3 is TGTGCCTCCAAGACTAGCGGGGAATACAATGAGCAGTTCTTC. Its translation: CASKTSGEYNEQFF.

V is TRBV19 and J is TRBJ1-1, with TRBD1 matching over 9 bases. CDR1 is LNHDA, CDR2 SQIVND, per germline (reference sequence). This CDR3 has 18 amino acids. The J segment lost 3 bases and the V segment lost 7 bases, leaving 18 bases of the junction unmatched. Written as DNA, the CDR3 is TGTGCCAGTATACGGAGGTCCGGGACAGGGAACCGGCACACTGAAGCTTTCTTT. Amino acid sequence: CASIRRSGTGNRHTEAFF.

The V and J genes are TRBV3-1 (or the pseudogene TRBV3-2) and TRBJ2-5; 11 bases match TRBD1. Germline CDR1 and CDR2: LGHDT and YNNKEL (reference sequence). This CDR3 contains 14 residues. J lost 4 bases, V lost 4 bases, and 2 bases had no gene match. DNA for the CDR3: TGTGCCAGCAGCCCGGGACAGGGGGGAGAGACCCAGTACTTC. This codes for CASSPGQGGETQYF.

The chain carries TRBV3-1 (or the pseudogene TRBV3-2) and TRBJ1-4; a weak D match, TRBD1 (6 bases). Germline V CDR1 and CDR2: LGHDT, YNNKEL (reference sequence). Between the trimmed V and J ends, which lost 0 bases and 6 bases, there was a span of 11 bases. This CDR3 is built from 15 residues. The CDR3 sequence: CASSQDLGGDEKLFF. As DNA, the CDR3 is TGTGCCAGCAGCCAAGATTTAGGGGGAGATGAAAAACTGTTTTTT.

CDR3: CSVGTAKGEKLFF. CDR3 bases: TGCAGCGTTGGGACAGCCAAGGGTGAAAAACTGTTTTTT. The chain uses TRBV29-1 and TRBJ1-4; tentatively, D is TRBD1 (6 bases). CDR1 is SQVTM, CDR2 ANQGSEA, per germline. This CDR3 is built from 13 residues. Trimming took off 4 bases at V and 7 bases at J, with 13 bases between the two ends.

The gene calls are TRBV5-1 and TRBJ2-7, with 8 bases fitting TRBD1. Trimming cost V 5 bases and J 0 bases; bases outside gene matches: 4. The CDR3 sequence is 14 residues long. Germline assignment: CDR1 SGHRS and CDR2 YFSETQ. The CDR3 region is CASRDTGGSYEQYF. CDR3 in DNA: TGCGCCAGCAGGGACACAGGGGGCTCCTACGAGCAGTACTTC. The complete variable domain, with remaining parts taken from reference TRBV5-1 and TRBJ2-7, reads KAGVTQTPRYLIKTRGQQVTLSCSPISGHRSVSWYQQTPGQGLQFLFEYFSETQRNKGNFPGRFSGRQFSNSRSEMNVSTLELGDSALYLCASRDTGGSYEQYFGPGTRLTVT.

There are a few counts of this clone. This chain uses TRBV29-1 with TRBJ2-1, with D maybe TRBD1 (5 bases). CDR1 is SQVTM and CDR2 is ANQGSEA in the germline V gene. This CDR3 is 11 amino acids long. Trimming stripped 8 bases from V and 8 bases from J, with 13 bases between. DNA of the CDR3: TGCAGCCTTACAGGTGGCCATGAGCAGTTCTTC. Protein: CSLTGGHEQFF.

V gene TRBV5-4 combines with J gene TRBJ1-1; a possible D gene is TRBD1 (5 bases). The CDR3 is 16 amino acids. Germline values: CDR1 SGHNT, CDR2 YYREEE (reference sequence). V lost 2 bases and J 1 base, leaving 15 bases between the germline ends. CDR3 coding DNA: TGTGCCAGCAGCTTAGGAGGGGCTGCGGGGAACACTGAAGCTTTCTTT. It encodes CASSLGGAAGNTEAFF.

This CDR3 is CASSPGQGAVTGELFF. As DNA, the CDR3 is TGTGCCAGCAGCCCAGGACAGGGGGCGGTCACCGGGGAGCTGTTTTTT. This chain links TRBV3-1 (or the pseudogene TRBV3-2) with TRBJ2-2; TRBD1 aligns across 11 bases. The CDR3 length is 16 residues. Germline-derived CDR1 and CDR2 are LGHDT and YNNKEL (reference sequence). With 4 bases clipped from V and 4 bases from J, the junction kept 5 bases outside the gene matches.

The CDR3 sequence: CASSQGFLTGTDNSYEQYF. The CDR3 DNA follows: TGCGCCAGCAGCCAAGGGTTCCTTACTGGGACAGACAACTCCTACGAGCAGTACTTC. The rearrangement joins TRBV4-1 to TRBJ2-7, with 7 nucleotides matching TRBD1. With V trimmed by 1 base and J by 0 bases, 15 bases remained unmatched. Germline CDR1 and CDR2: MGHRA and YSYEKL. This CDR3 has 19 amino acids.

The genes are TRBV9 and TRBJ1-4; D perhaps matches TRBD1 (5 bases). There are 16 residues in the CDR3. The V gene lost 3 bases and the J gene lost 5 bases, with 17 bases spanning the gap. Germline CDR1 is SGDLS and CDR2 is YYNGEE. CDR3 nucleotides: TGTGCCAGCAGCGAGGGCATCCGACAGTTCAATGAAAAACTGTTTTTT. Its translation is CASSEGIRQFNEKLFF.

The chain carries TRBV5-1 and TRBJ1-2; possible D gene TRBD1, 6 bases. The CDR3 extends over 12 amino acids. Trimming pared 7 bases from V and 7 bases from J, leaving 14 bases between. Germline lookup yields CDR1 SGHRS and CDR2 YFSETQ. CDR3 protein: CASRGGGIGYTF. The CDR3, as DNA: TGCGCCAGCCGAGGGGGAGGGATTGGCTACACCTTC. The entire variable domain, with the rest obtained from reference TRBV5-1 and TRBJ1-2, is as follows: KAGVTQTPRYLIKTRGQQVTLSCSPISGHRSVSWYQQTPGQGLQFLFEYFSETQRNKGNFPGRFSGRQFSNSRSEMNVSTLELGDSALYLCASRGGGIGYTFGSGTRLTVV.

The chain couples TRBV19 to TRBJ1-1; D may be TRBD1 (6 bases). The CDR3 spans 12 residues. Between the trimmed V and J ends, which lost 5 bases and 4 bases, there was a span of 8 bases. The germline V gene has CDR1 LNHDA and CDR2 SQIVND (reference sequence). The CDR3 spells CASSAGVTEAFF. In DNA form, the CDR3 reads TGTGCCAGTAGTGCAGGGGTCACTGAAGCTTTCTTT. Drawing the rest from reference TRBV19 and TRBJ1-1, the complete variable domain is DGGITQSPKYLFRKEGQNVTLSCEQNLNHDAMYWYRQDPGQGLRLIYYSQIVNDFQKGDIAEGYSVSREKKESFPLTVTSAQKNPTAFYLCASSAGVTEAFFGQGTRLTVV.

V is TRBV7-9 and J is TRBJ1-1; 7 nucleotides align to TRBD1. The V gene end was trimmed by 7 bases and the J gene end by 2 bases; junction bases not matched to a gene: 7. From germline, CDR1 is SEHNR and CDR2 FQNEAQ (reference sequence). The CDR3 is made up of 14 amino acids. In nucleotides, the CDR3 is TGTGCCAGCATCAAAGGGACAGCTAACACTGAAGCTTTCTTT. Translating gives CASIKGTANTEAFF.

The chain recombines TRBV2 with TRBJ1-2; tentative D call: TRBD1 (5 bases). This CDR3 contains 13 residues. Germline V gene lookup returns CDR1 SNHLY and CDR2 FYNNEI. The V and J ends lost 7 bases and 0 bases respectively, with 9 bases between them. The CDR3 loop is CASTETANYGYTF. Here the CDR3 DNA reads TGTGCCAGCACCGAGACAGCTAACTATGGCTACACCTTC.

The chain carries TRBV7-3 and TRBJ2-5; D is unresolved. CDR1 and CDR2 (germline): SGHTA, FQGTGA. The germline V and J ends were trimmed by 6 bases and 5 bases, with 7 bases remaining between them. There are 11 residues in the CDR3. In DNA, the CDR3 is TGTGCCAGCAGGGTTGCGGAGACCCAGTACTTC. Residues: CASRVAETQYF.

CDR3 protein: CASRLAGGTDTQYF. The CDR3 nucleotides are TGTGCCAGTCGACTAGCGGGGGGCACAGATACGCAGTATTTT. The rearrangement joins TRBV19 to TRBJ2-3; 12 nucleotides align to TRBD2. J gave up 1 base and V 8 bases, and 1 base lay outside the gene matches. This CDR3 region has 14 residues. Germline CDR1 and CDR2: LNHDA and SQIVND (reference sequence).

This chain joins TRBV7-9 and TRBJ1-2; the D gene is possibly TRBD1 (6 bases). The CDR3 contains 13 residues. Germline assignment: CDR1 SEHNR and CDR2 FQNEAQ (reference sequence). Trimming removed 3 bases from V and 8 bases from J, with 13 bases in between. The CDR3 loop reads CASSLRGGRGYTF. The CDR3, as DNA: TGTGCCAGCAGCTTGAGAGGGGGTAGAGGCTACACCTTC.

The chain is built from TRBV25-1 and TRBJ1-5; perhaps TRBD1 as D (5 bases). CDR3 length: 13 residues. The V end was cut by 4 bases, the J end by 6 bases, with 10 bases between. The germline CDR1 and CDR2 sequences are MGHDK and SYGVNS. The CDR3 DNA follows: TGTGCCAGCAGTGCAGGGTTGAGTCAGCCCCAGCATTTT. It specifies CASSAGLSQPQHF.

This rearrangement joins TRBV10-1 to TRBJ1-1; weak D call: TRBD1 (5 bases). V was clipped by 5 bases and J by 1 base, with 8 bases between them. The CDR3 is 13 amino acids. Germline loops: CDR1 WNHNN, CDR2 SYGVQD (reference sequence). The CDR3 reads CASSTGWNTEAFF. In DNA, the CDR3 is TGCGCCAGCAGTACAGGTTGGAACACTGAAGCTTTCTTT.

The chain couples TRBV7-9 to TRBJ1-1, with D possibly TRBD1 on 6 matching bases. The CDR3 has 14 residues. V dropped 7 bases and J dropped 3 bases, with 15 bases sitting between them. Germline V CDR1 and CDR2: SEHNR, FQNEAQ (reference sequence). CDR3 amino acids: CASTAQPGDTEAFF. CDR3 nucleotide sequence: TGTGCCAGCACTGCACAACCAGGGGACACTGAAGCTTTCTTT.